Listed below are T cell receptor beta chains from one sample, sequenced in a study of cytomegalovirus exposure and HLA in healthy donors. The data were produced by immunoSEQ multiplex PCR, yet TCRdb's version contains in-frame clones alone and is incomplete. The sample carries 140,000 to 150,000 clones, roughly nine tenths recorded once. Source material: PBMCs. The receptors originated from a man younger than 35 in good health and CMV-seronegative. The conserved cysteine and the conserved F or W are not part of the CDR3 here. Each record gives: J gene, V gene, CDR3 protein.

TRBJ2-1 | TRBV5-1 | ASSLESETKNNEQF
TRBJ2-7 | TRBV4-1 | ASSDDRVSARTYYEQY
TRBJ2-7 | TRBV5-1 | ASSRTGNLYEQY
TRBJ2-1 | TRBV11-2 | ASSVINEQF
TRBJ2-2 | TRBV9 | ASTMGRGNTGELF
TRBJ2-2 | TRBV15 | ATSRVGNTGELF
TRBJ2-7 | TRBV14 | ASSRGQGGYEQY
TRBJ2-3 | TRBV11-2 | ASSARQGATDTQY
TRBJ1-2 | TRBV7-2 | ASSLDMNYGYT
TRBJ1-6 | TRBV6-1 | ATAGDTYNSPLH
TRBJ2-1 | TRBV11-2 | ASSQGLAPANEQF
TRBJ1-2 | TRBV30 | AWSKGQVWGYT
TRBJ2-1 | TRBV7-2 | ASSPWTSGSEQF